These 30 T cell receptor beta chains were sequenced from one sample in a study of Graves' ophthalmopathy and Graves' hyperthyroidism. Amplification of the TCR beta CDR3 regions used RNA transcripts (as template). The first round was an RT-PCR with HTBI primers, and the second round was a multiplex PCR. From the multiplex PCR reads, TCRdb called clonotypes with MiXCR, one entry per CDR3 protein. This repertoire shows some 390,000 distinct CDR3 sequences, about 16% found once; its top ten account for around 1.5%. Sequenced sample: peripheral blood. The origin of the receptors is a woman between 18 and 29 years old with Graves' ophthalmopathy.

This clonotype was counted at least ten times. The CDR3 sequence is CASSFGQQETQYF. The DNA of the CDR3 is TGTGCCAGCAGCTTTGGGCAGCAAGAGACCCAGTACTTC. The gene calls are TRBV7-8 and TRBJ2-5; D gene unclear. The CDR3 has 13 residues. Trimming cost V 3 bases and J 2 bases, with 7 bases left between them. Germline CDR1 reads SGHVS; CDR2 reads FQNEAQ. The full variable domain, in which reference TRBV7-8 and TRBJ2-5 provide the parts outside the CDR3, is GAGVSQSPRYKVAKRGQDVALRCDPISGHVSLFWYQQALGQGPEFLTYFQNEAQLDKSGLPSDRFFAERPEGSVSTLKIQRTQQEDSAVYLCASSFGQQETQYFGPGTRLLVL.

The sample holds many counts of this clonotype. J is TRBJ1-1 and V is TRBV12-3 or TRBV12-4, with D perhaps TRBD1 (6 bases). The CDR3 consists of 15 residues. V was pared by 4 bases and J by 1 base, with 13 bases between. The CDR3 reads CASSSSGVQNTEAFF. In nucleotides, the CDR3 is TGTGCCAGCAGTTCCTCAGGGGTCCAGAACACTGAAGCTTTCTTT.

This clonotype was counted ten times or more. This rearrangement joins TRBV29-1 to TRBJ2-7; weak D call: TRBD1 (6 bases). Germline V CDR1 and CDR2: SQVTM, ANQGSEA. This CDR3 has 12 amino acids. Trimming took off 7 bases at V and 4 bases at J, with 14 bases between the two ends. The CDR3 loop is CSGKQGPYEQYF. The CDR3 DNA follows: TGCAGCGGTAAACAGGGACCTTACGAGCAGTACTTC.

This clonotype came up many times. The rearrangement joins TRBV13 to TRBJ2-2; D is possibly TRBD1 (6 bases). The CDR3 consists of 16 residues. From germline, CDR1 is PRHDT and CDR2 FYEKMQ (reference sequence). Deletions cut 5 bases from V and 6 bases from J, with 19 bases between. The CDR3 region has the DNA TGTGCCAGCAGCGACAGGACGGTCCCTTGGGCCGGGGAGCTGTTTTTT. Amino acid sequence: CASSDRTVPWAGELFF.

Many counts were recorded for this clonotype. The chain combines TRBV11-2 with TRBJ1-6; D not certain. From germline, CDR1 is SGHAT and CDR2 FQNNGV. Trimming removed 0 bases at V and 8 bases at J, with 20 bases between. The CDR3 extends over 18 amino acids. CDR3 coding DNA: TGTGCCAGCAGCTTAGATGTTACATACAAAAGGGCCGATTCACCCCTCCACTTT. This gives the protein CASSLDVTYKRADSPLHF.

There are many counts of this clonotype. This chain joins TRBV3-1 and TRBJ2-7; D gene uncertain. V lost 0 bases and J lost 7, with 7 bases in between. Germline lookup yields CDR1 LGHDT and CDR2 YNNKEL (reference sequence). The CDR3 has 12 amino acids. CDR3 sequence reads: CASSQEGMEQYF. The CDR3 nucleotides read TGTGCCAGCAGCCAAGAAGGGATGGAGCAGTACTTC.

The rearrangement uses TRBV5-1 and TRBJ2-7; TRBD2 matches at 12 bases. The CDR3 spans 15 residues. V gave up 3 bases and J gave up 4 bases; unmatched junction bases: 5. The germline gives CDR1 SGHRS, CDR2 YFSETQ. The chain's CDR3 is CASSWRTSGIYEQYF. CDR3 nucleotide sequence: TGCGCCAGCAGCTGGAGGACTAGCGGGATTTACGAGCAGTACTTC.

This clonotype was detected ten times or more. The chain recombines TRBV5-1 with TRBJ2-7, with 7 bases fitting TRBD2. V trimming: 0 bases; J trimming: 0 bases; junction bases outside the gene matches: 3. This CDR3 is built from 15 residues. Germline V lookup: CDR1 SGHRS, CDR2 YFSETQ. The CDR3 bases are TGCGCCAGCAGCTTGGCCCGGGAGGCCTCCTACGAGCAGTACTTC. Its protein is CASSLAREASYEQYF.

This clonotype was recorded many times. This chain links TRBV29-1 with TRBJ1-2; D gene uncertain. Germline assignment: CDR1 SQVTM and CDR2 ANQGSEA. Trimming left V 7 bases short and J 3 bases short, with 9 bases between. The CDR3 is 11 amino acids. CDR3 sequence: CSAWTDYGYTF. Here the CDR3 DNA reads TGCAGCGCCTGGACGGACTATGGCTACACCTTC.

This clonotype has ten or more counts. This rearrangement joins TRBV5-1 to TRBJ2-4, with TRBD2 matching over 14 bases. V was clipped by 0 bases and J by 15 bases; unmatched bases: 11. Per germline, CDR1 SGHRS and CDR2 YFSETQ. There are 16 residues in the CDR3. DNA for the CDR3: TGCGCCAGCAGCTTGGCGGCGACTAGCGGGGGGGGTCTTCTGTACTTC. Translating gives CASSLAATSGGGLLYF. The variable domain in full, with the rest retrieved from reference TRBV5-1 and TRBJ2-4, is KAGVTQTPRYLIKTRGQQVTLSCSPISGHRSVSWYQQTPGQGLQFLFEYFSETQRNKGNFPGRFSGRQFSNSRSEMNVSTLELGDSALYLCASSLAATSGGGLLYFGAGTRLSVL.

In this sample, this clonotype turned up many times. In DNA form, the CDR3 reads TGTGCCAGCAGCTTACTATCGGAGCCCCTTAACACTGAAGCTTTCTTT. Its protein is CASSLLSEPLNTEAFF. The chain uses TRBV7-9 and TRBJ1-1; the D is unclear. With 2 bases removed from V and 2 bases from J, the gap between germline ends came to 15 bases. Germline CDR1 reads SEHNR; CDR2 reads FQNEAQ (reference sequence). The CDR3 loop spans 16 amino acids.

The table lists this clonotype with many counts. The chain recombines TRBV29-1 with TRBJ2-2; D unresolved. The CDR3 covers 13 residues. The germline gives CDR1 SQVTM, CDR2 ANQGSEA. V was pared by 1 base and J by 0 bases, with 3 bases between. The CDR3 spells CSVEGPNTGELFF. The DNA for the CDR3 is TGCAGCGTTGAAGGACCGAACACCGGGGAGCTGTTTTTT.

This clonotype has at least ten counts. The CDR3 loop reads CASSSSPEGGETQYF. The CDR3 bases are TGTGCCAGCAGTTCATCACCCGAGGGGGGGGAGACCCAGTACTTC. This chain joins TRBV6-2 or TRBV6-3 and TRBJ2-5; TRBD2 might be the D (7 bases). Trimming took off 4 bases at V and 5 bases at J, with 17 bases between the two ends. Germline V gives CDR1 MNHEY, CDR2 SVGEGT. This CDR3 comprises 15 residues.

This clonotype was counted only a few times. The chain's CDR3 is CASSQGLAGNTGELFF. CDR3 in DNA: TGTGCCAGCAGCCAGGGACTAGCGGGAAACACCGGGGAGCTGTTTTTT. The chain is built from TRBV3-1 and TRBJ2-2; 13 bases map to TRBD2. This CDR3 is 16 amino acids long. Germline values: CDR1 LGHDT, CDR2 YNNKEL (reference sequence). Unmatched junction bases numbered 0, after V lost 3 bases and J lost 2 bases.

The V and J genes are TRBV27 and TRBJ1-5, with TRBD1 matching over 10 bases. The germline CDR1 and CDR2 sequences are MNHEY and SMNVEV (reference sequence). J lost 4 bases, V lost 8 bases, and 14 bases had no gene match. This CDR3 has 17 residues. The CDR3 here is CASGKGTGALRNQPQHF. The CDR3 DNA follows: TGTGCCAGCGGCAAAGGGACAGGGGCGTTAAGGAATCAGCCCCAGCATTTT.

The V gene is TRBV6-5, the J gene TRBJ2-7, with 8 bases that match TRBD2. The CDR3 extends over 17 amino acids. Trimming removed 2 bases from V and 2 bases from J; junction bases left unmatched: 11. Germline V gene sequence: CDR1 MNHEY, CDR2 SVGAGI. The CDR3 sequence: CASSYGGGGGNTYEQYF. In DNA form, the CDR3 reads TGTGCCAGCAGTTACGGGGGCGGCGGGGGGAATACCTACGAGCAGTACTTC.

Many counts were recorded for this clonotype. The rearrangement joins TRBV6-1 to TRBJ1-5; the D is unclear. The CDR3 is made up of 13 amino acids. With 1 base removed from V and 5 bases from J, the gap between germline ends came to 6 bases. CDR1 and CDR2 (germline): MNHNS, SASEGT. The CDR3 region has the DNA TGTGCCAGCAGTGAAGGCTCGCATCAGCCCCAGCATTTT. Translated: CASSEGSHQPQHF.

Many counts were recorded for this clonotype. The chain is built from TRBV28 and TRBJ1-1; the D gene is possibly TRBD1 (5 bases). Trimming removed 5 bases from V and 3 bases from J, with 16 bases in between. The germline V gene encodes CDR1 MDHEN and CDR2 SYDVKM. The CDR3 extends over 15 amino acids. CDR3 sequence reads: CASSQVGGADTEAFF. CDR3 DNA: TGTGCCAGCAGTCAAGTGGGAGGGGCCGACACTGAAGCTTTCTTT.

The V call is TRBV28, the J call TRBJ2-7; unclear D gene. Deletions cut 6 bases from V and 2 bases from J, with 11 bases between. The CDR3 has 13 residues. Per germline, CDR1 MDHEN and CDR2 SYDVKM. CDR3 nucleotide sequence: TGTGCCAGCAGCCCCACTACTCCCTACGAGCAGTACTTC. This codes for CASSPTTPYEQYF.

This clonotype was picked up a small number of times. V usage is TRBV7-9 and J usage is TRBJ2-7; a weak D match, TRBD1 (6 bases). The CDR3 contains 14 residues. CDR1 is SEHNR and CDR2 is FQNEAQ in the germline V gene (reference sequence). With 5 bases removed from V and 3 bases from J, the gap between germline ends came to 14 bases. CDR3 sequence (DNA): TGTGCCAGCAGCCACCGGGACAAAAACTACGAGCAGTACTTC. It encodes CASSHRDKNYEQYF.

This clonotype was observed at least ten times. The CDR3 region is CSARGPDSSYEQYF. The CDR3 coding sequence is TGCAGTGCTAGGGGGCCAGACAGTTCCTACGAGCAGTACTTC. The chain recombines TRBV20-1 with TRBJ2-7; the D gene is possibly TRBD1 (5 bases). Per germline, CDR1 DFQATT and CDR2 SNEGSKA (reference sequence). The CDR3 loop spans 14 amino acids. The germline V and J ends were trimmed by 3 bases and 1 base, with 13 bases remaining between them.

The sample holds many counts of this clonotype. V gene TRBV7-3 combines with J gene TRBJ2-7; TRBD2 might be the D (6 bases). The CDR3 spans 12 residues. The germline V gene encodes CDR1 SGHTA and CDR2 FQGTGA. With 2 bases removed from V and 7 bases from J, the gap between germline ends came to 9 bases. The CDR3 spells CASSLRGGEQYF. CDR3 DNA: TGTGCCAGCAGCTTACGGGGAGGAGAGCAGTACTTC.

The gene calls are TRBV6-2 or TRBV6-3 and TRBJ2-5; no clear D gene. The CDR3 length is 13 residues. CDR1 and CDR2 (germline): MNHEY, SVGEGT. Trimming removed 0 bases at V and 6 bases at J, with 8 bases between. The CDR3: CASSYSRTKTQYF. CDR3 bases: TGTGCCAGCAGTTACTCTCGCACGAAGACCCAGTACTTC.

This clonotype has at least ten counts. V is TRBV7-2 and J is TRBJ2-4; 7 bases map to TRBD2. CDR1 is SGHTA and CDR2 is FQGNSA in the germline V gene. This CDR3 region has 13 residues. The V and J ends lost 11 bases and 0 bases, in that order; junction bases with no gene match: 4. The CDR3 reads CACRGVAKNIQYF. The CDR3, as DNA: TGTGCCTGCCGGGGGGTAGCCAAAAACATTCAGTACTTC.

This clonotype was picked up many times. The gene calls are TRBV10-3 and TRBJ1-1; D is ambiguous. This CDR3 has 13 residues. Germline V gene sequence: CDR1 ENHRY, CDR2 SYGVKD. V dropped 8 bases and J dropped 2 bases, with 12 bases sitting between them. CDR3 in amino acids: CAIAIQSNTEAFF. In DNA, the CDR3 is TGTGCCATCGCCATCCAGAGTAACACTGAAGCTTTCTTT.

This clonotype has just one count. CDR3: CASRVGLNSPLHF. The CDR3 bases are TGTGCCAGCAGGGTCGGATTGAATTCACCCCTCCACTTT. The chain recombines TRBV7-8 with TRBJ1-6; D gene uncertain. This CDR3 has 13 amino acids. CDR1 is SGHVS and CDR2 is FQNEAQ in the germline V gene. Trimming pared 6 bases from V and 7 bases from J, leaving 10 bases between. The entire variable domain, with the rest obtained from reference TRBV7-8 and TRBJ1-6, is as follows: GAGVSQSPRYKVAKRGQDVALRCDPISGHVSLFWYQQALGQGPEFLTYFQNEAQLDKSGLPSDRFFAERPEGSVSTLKIQRTQQEDSAVYLCASRVGLNSPLHFGNGTRLTVT.

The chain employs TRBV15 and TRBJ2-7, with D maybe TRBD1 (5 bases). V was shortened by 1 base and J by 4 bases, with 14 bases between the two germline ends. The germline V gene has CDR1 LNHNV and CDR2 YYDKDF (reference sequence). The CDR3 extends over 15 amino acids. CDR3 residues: CATSRVFRVRYEQYF. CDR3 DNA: TGTGCCACCAGCAGAGTGTTCAGGGTTCGGTACGAGCAGTACTTC. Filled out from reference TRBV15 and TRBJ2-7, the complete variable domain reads DAMVIQNPRYQVTQFGKPVTLSCSQTLNHNVMYWYQQKSSQAPKLLFHYYDKDFNNEADTPDNFQSRRPNTSFCFLDIRSPGLGDTAMYLCATSRVFRVRYEQYFGPGTRLTVT.

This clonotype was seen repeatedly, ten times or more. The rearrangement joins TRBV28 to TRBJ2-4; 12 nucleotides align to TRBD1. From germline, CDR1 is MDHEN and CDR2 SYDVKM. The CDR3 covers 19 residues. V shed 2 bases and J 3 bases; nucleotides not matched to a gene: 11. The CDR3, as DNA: TGTGCCAGCAGTTTAGCCCCGGGACAGGGGGCGCAGGGCAAAAACATTCAGTACTTC. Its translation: CASSLAPGQGAQGKNIQYF.

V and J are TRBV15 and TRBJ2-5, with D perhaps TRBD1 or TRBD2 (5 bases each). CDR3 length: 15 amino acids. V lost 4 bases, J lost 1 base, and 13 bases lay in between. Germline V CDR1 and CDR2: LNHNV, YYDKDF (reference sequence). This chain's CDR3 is CATSIRWGFQETQYF. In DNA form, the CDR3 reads TGTGCCACCAGCATTAGGTGGGGGTTCCAAGAGACCCAGTACTTC.

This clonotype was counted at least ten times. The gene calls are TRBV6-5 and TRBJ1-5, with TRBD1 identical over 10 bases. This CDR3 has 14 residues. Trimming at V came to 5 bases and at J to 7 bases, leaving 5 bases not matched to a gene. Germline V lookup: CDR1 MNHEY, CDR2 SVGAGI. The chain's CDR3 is CASSPRQGAQPQHF. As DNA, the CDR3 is TGTGCCAGCAGTCCTCGACAGGGGGCGCAGCCCCAGCATTTT.